This record concerns one TCR beta chain sequence. Its target is unknown. CDR1 LNHDA and CDR2 SQIVND come from the germline V gene (reference sequence). The CDR3 extends over 12 amino acids. Trimming shortened V by 5 bases and J by 5 bases, and 7 bases separated the two germline ends. This sample stems from a study of OX40 agonist ivuxolimab in advanced cancers. Study-wide context: Past anti-PD-1, anti-PD-L1 or anti-CTLA-4 therapy was accepted, and roughly 38% had received some. Notes on the study in general: Both CD4+ and CD8+ T cell populations in blood had undergone clonal expansion by week 6 at 0.1 to 3.0 mg/kg. Expanded clones were, on average, more numerous in CD8+ T cells than in CD4+.

TCRdb's copy holds only in-frame clones and misses some; the assay was immunoSEQ multiplex PCR. The repertoire holds tens of thousands of clones, with 80% to 95% as singletons. The sampling schedule covered blood at baseline, cycle 4 day 1, and cycle 7 day 1. Specimen: CD4+ or CD8+ T cells sorted from blood, collected in a trial of the OX40 agonist ivuxolimab. The gene calls are TRBV19 and TRBJ1-5, with D unresolved. This TCR was recovered from an adult with an advanced solid tumor such as melanoma, head and neck, liver or kidney cancer. The CDR3 spells CASSYSDQPQHF. For the CDR3, the DNA is TGTGCCAGTAGTTACAGTGATCAGCCCCAGCATTTT.